A selection of T cell receptor beta chains follows, all from one sample in a study of T cells in Graves' hyperthyroidism and ophthalmopathy. TCRdb reprocessed the multiplex PCR reads with MiXCR, giving one entry per CDR3 protein. Counted here are about 840,000 distinct CDR3 sequences, over 35% occurring once; the ten biggest clones make up about 8.9%. The sequenced sample consisted of blood. All receptors come from a man younger than 35 with Graves' hyperthyroidism. CDR3s include the opening cysteine and the closing phenylalanine or tryptophan. A D gene is named only where the DNA matches it firmly. The listing skips clone size in some rows; elsewhere it reads once, few, many or a size class.

TRBJ2-6,-,few,TRBV20-1,CSARGSGANVLTF,TGCAGTGCTAGGGGTAGCGGGGCCAACGTCCTGACTTTC
TRBJ2-7,-,-,TRBV7-9,CASSLFRGEFYEQYF,TGTGCCAGCAGCTTGTTCAGGGGGGAATTCTACGAGCAGTACTTC
TRBJ2-7,TRBD2,few,TRBV9,CASSHEGGFYEQYF,TGTGCCAGCAGCCACGAGGGAGGGTTCTACGAGCAGTACTTC
TRBJ1-6,TRBD1,many,TRBV2,CASRRQGPKDSPLHF,TGTGCCAGCAGGAGACAGGGACCGAAGGATTCACCCCTCCACTTT
TRBJ1-2,TRBD1,many,TRBV24-1,CASRDSHLYGYTF,TGTGCCTCCCGGGACAGCCACCTCTATGGCTACACCTTC
TRBJ1-5,-,few,TRBV11-2,CASSLDGRWSSNQPQHF,TGTGCCAGCAGCTTAGATGGGCGGTGGAGTAGCAATCAGCCCCAGCATTTT
TRBJ1-1,-,many,TRBV7-9,CASETDGTEAFF,TGTGCCAGCGAGACAGACGGCACTGAAGCTTTCTTT
TRBJ2-7,-,many,TRBV7-2,CASQIQGSTYEQYF,TGTGCCAGTCAAATACAGGGCTCAACCTACGAGCAGTACTTC
TRBJ2-2,-,few,TRBV5-1,CASSLVADNTGELFF,TGCGCCAGCAGCTTGGTAGCAGATAACACCGGGGAGCTGTTTTTT
TRBJ2-5,TRBD2,few,TRBV7-9,CASSSEGPGLAGQETQYF,TGTGCCAGCAGCTCAGAAGGGCCGGGACTAGCGGGACAAGAGACCCAGTACTTC
TRBJ1-6,-,few,TRBV12-3/TRBV12-4,CASSLIELGSSYNSPLHF,TGTGCCAGCAGCTTAATTGAACTGGGGAGCTCCTATAATTCACCCCTCCACTTT
TRBJ1-5,-,once,TRBV2,CASRYQRETQHF,TGTGCCAGCCGTTACCAACGAGAGACCCAGCATTTT
TRBJ1-1,TRBD1,many,TRBV25-1,CASSDQTGTGRSEAFF,TGTGCCAGCAGTGATCAAACCGGGACAGGGAGGTCTGAAGCTTTCTTT
TRBJ1-3,-,-,TRBV4-2,CASSQDSGGSGNTIYF,TGTGCCAGCAGCCAAGACTCCGGGGGGTCGGGAAACACCATATATTTT
TRBJ1-1,-,few,TRBV6-5,CASTTFGLEQRRNTEAFF,TGTGCCAGCACCACGTTCGGGCTCGAGCAAAGGAGGAACACTGAAGCTTTCTTT
TRBJ1-3,-,-,TRBV12-3/TRBV12-4,CASGDRGNTIYF,TGTGCCAGCGGGGATCGTGGAAACACCATATATTTT
TRBJ1-1,-,many,TRBV19,CASSIRGTGRAEAFF,TGTGCCAGTAGTATACGGGGAACAGGTCGGGCTGAAGCTTTCTTT